The next 32 T cell receptor delta chains were all read from a single sample in a study of gammadelta T cells in human blood. TCRdb reprocessed the RT-PCR reads using CATT. This table has 200 to 300 delta-chain clones, over 9.5% appearing once. Material: non-Vgamma9Vdelta2 gamma-delta T cells from cord blood. These receptors originate from a newborn.

This clone appeared a few times. The chain employs TRAV29/DV5 and TRDJ1, with 13 bases matching TRDD3. The germline gives CDR1 NSMFDY, CDR2 ISSIKDK. V lost 3 bases and J lost 2; bases outside the gene matches: 10. This CDR3 is 17 amino acids long. In DNA form, the CDR3 reads TGTGCAGCAATCCCCTACTGGGGGATACGGGGGACCGATAAACTCATCTTT. Residues: CAAIPYWGIRGTDKLIF. Drawing the rest from reference TRAV29/DV5 and TRDJ1, the complete variable domain is DQQVKQNSPSLSVQEGRISILNCDYTNSMFDYFLWYKKYPAEGPTFLISISSIKDKNEDGRFTVFLNKSAKHLSLHIVPSQPGDSAVYFCAAIPYWGIRGTDKLIFGKGTRVTVEP.

To note about this clone: A far larger clone is one base from this, pointing to a likely read error. Distinct nucleotide sequences in the sample also encode this CDR3. The genes are TRAV38-2/DV8 and TRDJ1; D is perhaps TRDD1 (5 bases). The CDR3 is made up of 15 amino acids. Per the germline V gene, CDR1 is TSESDYY and CDR2 is QEAYKQQN. CDR3 residues: CAFAIPQIQTDKLIF. The CDR3 DNA sequence: TGTGCTTTCGCTATTCCGCAAATACAAACCGATAAACTCATCTTC.

On this clone: A read error likely explains why the TCRdb protein, taken from a much larger clone, differs from this DNA's translation at residue 11; the protein shown is translated from the DNA. The chain uses TRDV3 and TRDJ2, with a tentative D call TRDD3 (6 bases). CDR1 is TVYSNPD, CDR2 GDNSRS, per germline (reference sequence). The CDR3 loop spans 22 amino acids. Trimming cost V 4 bases and J 4 bases, with 40 bases left between them. CDR3 in amino acids: CASLVFRGWGAPSGQKTAQLFF. Written as DNA, the CDR3 is TGTGCCTCCCTCGTCTTCCGAGGGTGGGGGGCCCCGTCGGGCCAAAAGACAGCACAACTCTTCTTT.

Judged by abundance, this clone is hyperexpanded (1% or more). The sample holds other DNA sequences that translate to the same CDR3. The chain links TRDV1 to TRDJ1, with 10 positions matching TRDD3. Germline trimming cut 0 bases from V and 2 bases from J; bases unmatched to any gene: 15. The CDR3 is made up of 20 amino acids. Germline V gives CDR1 TSWWSYY, CDR2 QGS. CDR3 DNA: TGTGCTCTTGGGGAACTACCCGGAGCCTTTTTACTGGGGGATACCGATAAACTCATCTTT. Protein product: CALGELPGAFLLGDTDKLIF.

This clone is categorized as large (0.1 to 1%). J is TRDJ1 and V is TRDV2; D is ambiguous. The germline V and J ends were trimmed by 3 bases and 0 bases, with 16 bases remaining between them. Germline values: CDR1 GEAIGNYY, CDR2 EKD. The CDR3 length is 16 residues. CDR3 loop: CACDFPLKGYTDKLIF. CDR3 DNA sequence: TGTGCCTGTGACTTCCCCCTAAAAGGGTACACCGATAAACTCATCTTT.

This clone is hyperexpanded (1% or more) in the sample. J is TRDJ1 and V is TRAV38-2/DV8, with 9 nucleotides matching TRDD3. This CDR3 region has 19 residues. The trim removed 7 bases at V and 0 bases at J, leaving 19 bases unmatched. Germline V CDR1 and CDR2: TSESDYY, QEAYKQQN. The CDR3 spells CAYGLIRVGDRVYTDKLIF. The CDR3 bases are TGTGCTTATGGGCTCATTCGGGTGGGGGATAGGGTGTACACCGATAAACTCATCTTT.

Within the sample, this clone is large. The chain joins TRAV23/DV6 to TRDJ1, with a weak D call TRDD2 (6 bases). The CDR3 is made up of 16 amino acids. In germline, CDR1 is NTAFDY, CDR2 IRPDVSE (reference sequence). Written as DNA, the CDR3 is TGTGCCCTTTGCCCCTTCCGCGGGGACCCCACCGATAAACTCATCTTT. The encoded protein is CALCPFRGDPTDKLIF.

This clone has a handful of counts. TCRdb pairs this DNA with a much larger clone's protein that differs at residue 18, likely a read error; the protein shown was translated from the DNA. The chain is built from TRAV29/DV5 and TRDJ1; the match to TRDD3 covers 13 bases. This CDR3 is 21 amino acids long. The germline CDR1 and CDR2 sequences are NSMFDY and ISSIKDK. This CDR3 reads CAAGVPYLTGGYVRYTDELIF. DNA of the CDR3: TGTGCAGCGGGAGTGCCCTACCTCACTGGGGGATACGTTCGGTACACCGATGAACTCATCTTT.

This clone is labeled as hyperexpanded. This specimen includes other DNA sequences encoding the same CDR3. The chain combines TRDV3 with TRDJ1, with 7 bases aligning to TRDD3. Germline loops: CDR1 TVYSNPD, CDR2 GDNSRS (reference sequence). The length of the CDR3 is 19 residues. The trim removed 3 bases at V and 4 bases at J, leaving 26 bases unmatched. The CDR3: CALSHPFLPPGYEGDKLIF. In DNA, the CDR3 is TGTGCCTTAAGTCACCCTTTCCTGCCACCCGGATACGAGGGCGATAAACTCATCTTT. The whole variable domain, remainder taken from reference TRDV3 and TRDJ1, is CDKVTQSSPDQTVASGSEVVLLCTYDTVYSNPDLFWYRIRPDYSFQFVFYGDNSRSEGADFTQGRFSVKHILTQKAFHLVISPVRTEDSATYYCALSHPFLPPGYEGDKLIFGKGTRVTVEP.

This clone came up a few times. This probably arose from a read error, given a far larger clone one base away. V is TRDV1 and J is TRDJ4; D is unclear. In germline, CDR1 is TSWWSYY, CDR2 QGS. The CDR3 is 12 residues long. CDR3 nucleotide sequence: TGTGCTCTTGGGGAACCTGTGGGACCCATGATCTTT. It is translated as CALGEPVGPMIF.

Points on this clone: A much larger clone differs by one base, so this may be a read error. Different DNA sequences within this sample yield the same CDR3. V gene TRDV1 combines with J gene TRDJ3; 13 positions agree with TRDD3. V lost 2 bases and J lost 0; bases outside the gene matches: 28. Germline V lookup: CDR1 TSWWSYY, CDR2 QGS. This CDR3 contains 28 residues. This chain's CDR3 is CALGEVYPISISTGGYAGSSWDTRQMFF. CDR3 DNA sequence: TGTGCTCTTGGGGAAGTGTATCCGATCAGCATATCTACTGGGGGATACGCAGGGAGCTCCTGGGACACCCGACAGATGTTTTTC.

This clone counts as hyperexpanded. The same CDR3 is also encoded by other DNA sequences in this sample. J is TRDJ1 and V is TRDV1; 8 positions agree with TRDD3. Germline values: CDR1 TSWWSYY, CDR2 QGS. The V segment lost 5 bases and the J segment 0 bases; nucleotides outside the gene matches: 29. CDR3 length: 23 residues. In nucleotides, the CDR3 is TGTGCTCTTGGGCCCTATCCGAGGCCTTCTCCTGACTGGGGGCTACCATACACCGATAAACTCATCTTT. Translating gives CALGPYPRPSPDWGLPYTDKLIF.

This clone is hyperexpanded in the sample. V gene TRDV1 combines with J gene TRDJ1; TRDD3 matches at 11 bases. Germline CDR1 TSWWSYY, CDR2 QGS. The CDR3 is 18 amino acids. Trimming removed 9 bases from V and 7 bases from J; junction bases left unmatched: 22. In nucleotides, the CDR3 is TGTGCTCTCCAGGCCTTCCCCTACTGGGGGATAACGGGAGGTAAACTCATCTTT. Residues: CALQAFPYWGITGGKLIF.

This clone was detected a few times. For this DNA, TCRdb reports the protein of a much larger clone, which diverges at residue 14, most likely from a read error; the protein presented here is translated directly from the DNA. The chain links TRAV38-2/DV8 to TRDJ1; TRDD2 might be the D (5 bases). The V and J ends lost 6 bases and 4 bases respectively, with 31 bases between them. Germline lookup yields CDR1 TSESDYY and CDR2 QEAYKQQN. CDR3 length: 19 amino acids. The CDR3 loop is CAYKGRRLRLILPIDKLIF. The CDR3 nucleotides read TGTGCTTATAAAGGTCGTCGTCTCCGTTTGATTCTTCCCATCGATAAACTCATCTTT.

By share, this clone counts as hyperexpanded. The chain couples TRAV38-2/DV8 to TRDJ1; a possible D gene is TRDD2 (6 bases). V lost 0 bases and J lost 0, with 21 bases in between. The CDR3 consists of 19 residues. CDR1 and CDR2 from the germline V gene are TSESDYY and QEAYKQQN. The CDR3 reads CAYRSARLPYLTYTDKLIF. CDR3 DNA sequence: TGTGCTTATAGGAGCGCTCGGCTTCCTTATCTCACGTACACCGATAAACTCATCTTT.

This clone was counted a few times. The TCRdb record carries a much larger clone's protein, which differs from this DNA's translation at residue 4; a read error is the likely cause, and the protein listed here is the DNA translation. The V call is TRDV1, the J call TRDJ1; TRDD3 matches at 13 bases. This CDR3 spans 17 amino acids. Looked up from germline, CDR1 is TSWWSYY and CDR2 is QGS. The CDR3: CALEEPPYWGIRDKLIF. CDR3 bases: TGTGCTCTTGAGGAACCCCCCTACTGGGGGATACGCGATAAACTCATCTTT.

This chain joins TRDV1 and TRDJ1, with 8 bases aligning to TRDD3. The germline CDR1 and CDR2 sequences are TSWWSYY and QGS. V trimming: 0 bases; J trimming: 0 bases; junction bases outside the gene matches: 21. The CDR3 covers 22 residues. This chain's CDR3 is CALGELDYSLRGIFLYTDKLIF. The DNA for the CDR3 is TGTGCTCTTGGGGAACTAGATTATTCCCTACGGGGGATATTTCTGTACACCGATAAACTCATCTTT.

This clone was found a few times. This likely reflects a read error, since a far larger clone is one base away. This same CDR3 is encoded by further DNA sequences in the sample. The J gene is TRDJ1, the V gene TRDV1, with TRDD3 identical over 8 bases. The CDR3 length is 23 residues. The junction had 29 bases not matched to a gene; V was cut back by 5 bases and J by 0 bases. Germline V gives CDR1 TSWWSYY, CDR2 QGS. The CDR3 protein is CALGPYPRPSPDWGLPYTDKLIF. The CDR3 coding sequence is TGTGCTCTTGGGCCCTATCCGAGGCCTTCTCCTGACTGGGGGCTACCTTACACCGATAAACTCATCTTT.

This clone occurred a few times. This DNA translates differently at residue 7 from the TCRdb protein, which is that of a much larger clone; a read error is likely, and the protein shown is the DNA's own translation. V gene TRDV1 combines with J gene TRDJ1; 12 nucleotides align to TRDD3. With V trimmed by 1 base and J by 4 bases, 16 bases remained unmatched. This CDR3 has 20 amino acids. In germline, CDR1 is TSWWSYY, CDR2 QGS. This CDR3 reads CALGEQRSPVLGDTGDKLIF. The CDR3 DNA follows: TGTGCTCTTGGGGAACAGCGCTCCCCCGTACTGGGGGATACAGGCGATAAACTCATCTTT.

Remarks on this clone: A far larger clone is a single base away, which makes a read error likely. This sample also contains other DNA sequences that code for the same CDR3. The rearrangement joins TRDV3 to TRDJ1; TRDD3 aligns across 7 bases. With V trimmed by 3 bases and J by 4 bases, 26 bases remained unmatched. There are 19 residues in the CDR3. Germline CDR1 TVYSNPD, CDR2 GDNSRS (reference sequence). The DNA for the CDR3 is TGTGCCTTAAGTCACCCTTTCCTGCCCCCCGGATACGAGGGCGATAAACTCATCTTT. It encodes CALSHPFLPPGYEGDKLIF.

Comments on this clone: This DNA's translation differs at residue 17 from TCRdb's protein, which comes from a much larger clone; a read error is likely, and the protein shown is translated from the DNA. The gene calls are TRDV1 and TRDJ1, with TRDD3 identical over 9 bases. Per germline, CDR1 TSWWSYY and CDR2 QGS. This CDR3 spans 19 amino acids. In DNA form, the CDR3 reads TGTGCTCTTGGGGAATCCTTACCTTGTTACTGGGGGAAAGGAGATAAACCCATCTTT. It translates to CALGESLPCYWGKGDKPIF.

There is no V gene call, and the J gene is TRDJ2. CDR3 length equals 10 residues. This CDR3 reads CSALTAQLFF. For the CDR3, the DNA is TGTAGTGCTTTGACAGCACAACTCTTCTTT.

This clone was counted between two and nine times. A much larger clone lies one base from this, so it may be a read error. V gene TRDV1 combines with J gene TRDJ1, with TRDD3 identical over 9 bases. In germline, CDR1 is TSWWSYY, CDR2 QGS. The J segment lost 1 base and the V segment lost 4 bases, leaving 37 bases of the junction unmatched. CDR3 length: 26 residues. The CDR3 sequence: CALGVSPGPPASVSYWGTLITDKLIF. As DNA, the CDR3 is TGTGCTCTTGGGGTATCCCCCGGACCCCCTGCCTCCGTAAGTTACTGGGGGACCCTAATCACCGATAAACTCATCTTT.

By share, this clone ranks as large. The chain employs TRDV1 and TRDJ1, with D uncertain. Per the germline V gene, CDR1 is TSWWSYY and CDR2 is QGS. Trimming removed 2 bases at V and 2 bases at J, with 18 bases between. The CDR3 spans 17 residues. The CDR3 nucleotides are TGTGCTCTTGGGGAATATTCGGACCCGTTCGGAACCGATAAACTCATCTTT. Protein: CALGEYSDPFGTDKLIF.

This clone appeared a few times. The TCRdb record carries a much larger clone's protein, which differs from this DNA's translation at residue 11; a read error is the likely cause, and the protein listed here is the DNA translation. The V call is TRAV38-2/DV8, the J call TRDJ1, with a tentative D call TRDD2 (6 bases). Germline CDR1 reads TSESDYY; CDR2 reads QEAYKQQN. The CDR3 runs to 19 residues. V was clipped by 0 bases and J by 0 bases, with 21 bases between them. The CDR3 protein is CAYRSARLPYFTYTDKLIF. CDR3 bases: TGTGCTTATAGGAGCGCTCGGCTTCCTTATTTCACGTACACCGATAAACTCATCTTT.

This clone is termed medium-sized (0.01 to 0.1%). The identical CDR3 is also encoded by other nucleotide sequences in the sample. V and J are TRDV1 and TRDJ3; 13 bases align to TRDD3. CDR3 length: 28 amino acids. J gave up 0 bases and V 2 bases, and 28 bases lay outside the gene matches. Germline V lookup: CDR1 TSWWSYY, CDR2 QGS. This CDR3 is CALGEVYPISISTGGYAGSSWDTRQMFF. Here the CDR3 DNA reads TGTGCTCTTGGGGAAGTGTACCCGATCAGCATATCTACTGGGGGATACGCAGGGAGCTCCTGGGACACCCGACAGATGTTTTTC.

This clone rates as hyperexpanded. The same CDR3 also results from other DNA sequences found in this sample. The V gene is TRDV1, the J gene TRDJ4; 9 positions agree with TRDD3. The germline gives CDR1 TSWWSYY, CDR2 QGS. The V and J ends lost 3 bases and 1 base, in that order; junction bases with no gene match: 15. This CDR3 is built from 18 residues. In DNA, the CDR3 is TGTGCTCTTGGGGACGGGAGCATCCTCGGGGGATACTACAGACCCCTGATCTTT. Amino acids: CALGDGSILGGYYRPLIF.

The V and J genes are TRDV1 and TRDJ1; perhaps TRDD3 as D (6 bases). The ends were cut back, 2 bases at V and 3 bases at J, with 25 bases in the middle. Looked up from germline, CDR1 is TSWWSYY and CDR2 is QGS. This CDR3 has 19 residues. The CDR3 DNA reads TGTGCTCTTGGGGAAAAGTTCTACCAAAGGGCTGGGGACCCCGATAAACTCATCTTT. Translating it yields CALGEKFYQRAGDPDKLIF.

For this clone: TCRdb attributes to this sequence the protein of a much larger clone, which differs from the DNA translation at residue 4; a read error is likely, and the protein displayed is translated from the DNA. The V call is TRAV38-2/DV8, the J call TRDJ1; 9 bases agree with TRDD3. Germline V gives CDR1 TSESDYY, CDR2 QEAYKQQN. V was clipped by 7 bases and J by 0 bases; unmatched bases: 19. CDR3 size: 19 residues. CDR3 region: CAYVLIRVGDRVYTDKLIF. The CDR3 DNA reads TGTGCTTATGTGCTCATTCGGGTGGGGGATAGGGTGTACACCGATAAACTCATCTTT.

This clone was seen a handful of times. TCRdb's listed protein matches a much larger clone and diverges from this DNA's translation at residue 13, likely through a read error; the protein shown comes from the DNA. The genes are TRDV1 and TRDJ1; no clear D gene. The CDR3 loop spans 22 amino acids. Germline V gene data show CDR1 as TSWWSYY and CDR2 as QGS. V gave up 0 bases and J gave up 0 bases, with 29 bases separating them. CDR3 protein: CALGELRGTSCGCPPHTDKLIF. The CDR3 DNA reads as TGTGCTCTTGGGGAACTTCGAGGAACCTCTTGCGGGTGTCCTCCTCACACCGATAAACTCATCTTT.

This clone was counted a few times. For this DNA, TCRdb reports the protein of a much larger clone, which diverges at residue 4, most likely from a read error; the protein presented here is translated directly from the DNA. The rearrangement uses TRDV1 and TRDJ1, with 8 bases aligning to TRDD3. The V gene's germline CDR1 is TSWWSYY and CDR2 QGS. The CDR3 is made up of 22 amino acids. The V segment lost 8 bases and the J segment 0 bases; nucleotides outside the gene matches: 29. The CDR3 sequence: CALWTPFPIRGIVGRHTDKLIF. The CDR3 DNA reads as TGTGCTCTTTGGACGCCGTTTCCTATTCGGGGGATAGTTGGGCGCCACACCGATAAACTCATCTTT.

Comments on this clone: A far larger clone lies a single base away; this is likely a read error. The same CDR3 can be traced to other DNA sequences in this sample. The chain joins TRDV1 to TRDJ4; 9 bases match TRDD3. V was clipped by 3 bases and J by 1 base; unmatched bases: 15. CDR1 is TSWWSYY, CDR2 QGS, per germline. The CDR3 is made up of 18 amino acids. In DNA form, the CDR3 reads TGTGCTCTTGGGGATGGGAGCATCCTCGGGGGATACTACAGACCCCTGATCTTT. Protein: CALGDGSILGGYYRPLIF.